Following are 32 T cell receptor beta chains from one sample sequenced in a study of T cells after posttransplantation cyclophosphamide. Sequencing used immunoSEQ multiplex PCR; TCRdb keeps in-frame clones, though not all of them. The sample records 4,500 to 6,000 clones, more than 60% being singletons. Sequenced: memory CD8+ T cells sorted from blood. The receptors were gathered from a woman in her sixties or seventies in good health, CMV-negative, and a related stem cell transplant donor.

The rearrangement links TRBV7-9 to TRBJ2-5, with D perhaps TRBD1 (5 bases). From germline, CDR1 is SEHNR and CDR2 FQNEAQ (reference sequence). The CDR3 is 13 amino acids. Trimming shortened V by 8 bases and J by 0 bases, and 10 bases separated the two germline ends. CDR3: CASGWTYQETQYF. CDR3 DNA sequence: TGTGCCAGCGGATGGACATACCAAGAGACCCAGTACTTC.

The CDR3 is CASSYYSNQPQHF. In DNA form, the CDR3 reads TGTGCCAGCAGCTATTATAGCAATCAGCCCCAGCATTTT. This chain links TRBV6-5 with TRBJ1-5, with D unresolved. CDR1 and CDR2 from the germline V gene are MNHEY and SVGAGI. V dropped 6 bases and J dropped 0 bases, with 6 bases sitting between them. This CDR3 is built from 13 residues.

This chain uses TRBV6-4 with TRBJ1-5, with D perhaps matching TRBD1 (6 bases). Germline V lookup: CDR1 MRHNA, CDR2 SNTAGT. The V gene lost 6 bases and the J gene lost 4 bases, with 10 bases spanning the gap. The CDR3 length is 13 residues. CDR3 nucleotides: TGTGCCAGCAGCGTCGGACAGAATCAGCCCCAGCATTTT. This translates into CASSVGQNQPQHF.

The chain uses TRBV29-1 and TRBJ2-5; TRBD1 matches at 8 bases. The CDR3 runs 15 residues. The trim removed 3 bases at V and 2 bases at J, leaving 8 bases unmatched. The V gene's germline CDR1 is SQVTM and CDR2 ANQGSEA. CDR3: CSVEGTGTAQETQYF. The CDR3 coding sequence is TGCAGCGTTGAGGGGACAGGCACGGCACAAGAGACCCAGTACTTC.

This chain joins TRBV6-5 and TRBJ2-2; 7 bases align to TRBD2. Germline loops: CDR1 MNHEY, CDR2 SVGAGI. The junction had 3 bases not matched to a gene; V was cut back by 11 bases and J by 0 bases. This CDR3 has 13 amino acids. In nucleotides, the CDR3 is TGTGCCCGGGGGGTCGCGAACACCGGGGAGCTGTTTTTT. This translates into CARGVANTGELFF.

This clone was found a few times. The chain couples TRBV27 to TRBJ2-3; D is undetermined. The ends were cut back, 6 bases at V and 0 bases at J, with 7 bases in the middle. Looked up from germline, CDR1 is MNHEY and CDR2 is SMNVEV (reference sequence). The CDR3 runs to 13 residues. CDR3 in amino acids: CASSVLSTDTQYF. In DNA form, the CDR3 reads TGTGCCAGCAGCGTCCTTAGCACAGATACGCAGTATTTT.

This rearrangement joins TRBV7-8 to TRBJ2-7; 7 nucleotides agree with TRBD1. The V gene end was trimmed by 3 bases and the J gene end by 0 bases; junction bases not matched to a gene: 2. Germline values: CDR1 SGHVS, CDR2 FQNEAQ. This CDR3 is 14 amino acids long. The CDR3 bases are TGTGCCAGCAGCTTGGACAGGAACTCCTACGAGCAGTACTTC. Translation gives CASSLDRNSYEQYF. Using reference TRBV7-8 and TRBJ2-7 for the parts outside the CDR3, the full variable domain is GAGVSQSPRYKVAKRGQDVALRCDPISGHVSLFWYQQALGQGPEFLTYFQNEAQLDKSGLPSDRFFAERPEGSVSTLKIQRTQQEDSAVYLCASSLDRNSYEQYFGPGTRLTVT.

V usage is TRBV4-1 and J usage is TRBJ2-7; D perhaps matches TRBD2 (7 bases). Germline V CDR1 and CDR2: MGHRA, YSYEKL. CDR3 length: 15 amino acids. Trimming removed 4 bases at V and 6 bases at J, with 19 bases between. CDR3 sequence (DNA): TGCGCCAGCAGCCCAAGGGCCCGCGCGGGGGCCGAGCAGTACTTC. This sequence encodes CASSPRARAGAEQYF.

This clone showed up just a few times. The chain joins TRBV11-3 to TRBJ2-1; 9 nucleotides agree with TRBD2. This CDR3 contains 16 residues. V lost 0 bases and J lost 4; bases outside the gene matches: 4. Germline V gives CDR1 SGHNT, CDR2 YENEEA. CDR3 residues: CASSLDLTSGYNEQFF. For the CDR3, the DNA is TGTGCCAGCAGCTTAGATCTGACTAGCGGATACAATGAGCAGTTCTTC.

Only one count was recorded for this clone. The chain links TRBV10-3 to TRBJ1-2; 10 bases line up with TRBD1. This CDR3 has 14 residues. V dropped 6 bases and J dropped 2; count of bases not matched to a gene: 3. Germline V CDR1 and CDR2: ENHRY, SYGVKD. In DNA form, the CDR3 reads TGTGCCATCAGCCCGGGACAGGGGAACTATGGCTACACCTTC. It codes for CAISPGQGNYGYTF.

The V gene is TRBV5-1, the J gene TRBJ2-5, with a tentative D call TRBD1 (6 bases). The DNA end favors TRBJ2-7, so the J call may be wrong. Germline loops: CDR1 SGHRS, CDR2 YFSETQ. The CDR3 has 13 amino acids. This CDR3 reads CASSSQGFDEQYF. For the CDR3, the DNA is TGCGCCAGCAGCTCTCAGGGGTTCGACGAGCAGTACTTC.

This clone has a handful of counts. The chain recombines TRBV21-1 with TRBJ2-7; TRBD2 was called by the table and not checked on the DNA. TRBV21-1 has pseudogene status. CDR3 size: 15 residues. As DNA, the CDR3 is TGTGCCAGCAGCAAAGCTACTAGCGGGATGTACGAGCAGTACTTC. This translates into CASSKATSGMYEQYF.

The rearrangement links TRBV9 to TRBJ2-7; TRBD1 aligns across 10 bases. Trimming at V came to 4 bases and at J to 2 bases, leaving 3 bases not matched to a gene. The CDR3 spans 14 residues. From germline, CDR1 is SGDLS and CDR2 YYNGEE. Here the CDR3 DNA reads TGTGCCAGCAGCCATGGACAGGGGGCCTACGAGCAGTACTTC. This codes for CASSHGQGAYEQYF. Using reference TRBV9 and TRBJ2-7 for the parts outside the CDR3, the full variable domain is DSGVTQTPKHLITATGQRVTLRCSPRSGDLSVYWYQQSLDQGLQFLIQYYNGEERAKGNILERFSAQQFPDLHSELNLSSLELGDSALYFCASSHGQGAYEQYFGPGTRLTVT.

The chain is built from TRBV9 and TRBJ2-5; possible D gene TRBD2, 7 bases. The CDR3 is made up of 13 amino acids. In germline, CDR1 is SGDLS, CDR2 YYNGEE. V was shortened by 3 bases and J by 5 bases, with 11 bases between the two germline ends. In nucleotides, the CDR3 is TGTGCCAGCAGCGGGGGGGGCTGGGAGACCCAGTACTTC. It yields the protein CASSGGGWETQYF.

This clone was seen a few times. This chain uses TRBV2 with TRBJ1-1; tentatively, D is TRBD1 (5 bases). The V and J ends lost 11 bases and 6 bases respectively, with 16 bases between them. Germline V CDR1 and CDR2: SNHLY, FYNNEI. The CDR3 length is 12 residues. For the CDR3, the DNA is TGTGCCGGGGATTCCAGGGTGGCTGAAGCTTTCTTT. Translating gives CAGDSRVAEAFF. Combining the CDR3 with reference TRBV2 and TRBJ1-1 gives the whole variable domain EPEVTQTPSHQVTQMGQEVILRCVPISNHLYFYWYRQILGQKVEFLVSFYNNEISEKSEIFDDQFSVERPDGSNFTLKIRSTKLEDSAMYFCAGDSRVAEAFFGQGTRLTVV.

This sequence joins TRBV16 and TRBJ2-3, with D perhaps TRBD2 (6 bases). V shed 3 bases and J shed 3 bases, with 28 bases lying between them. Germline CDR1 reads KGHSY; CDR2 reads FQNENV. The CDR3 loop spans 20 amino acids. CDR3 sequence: CASSQGGTGPPNGRTDTQYF. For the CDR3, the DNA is TGTGCCAGCAGCCAGGGTGGAACAGGCCCGCCTAACGGGAGAACAGATACGCAGTATTTT. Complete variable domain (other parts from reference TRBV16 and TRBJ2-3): GEEVAQTPKHLVRGEGQKAKLYCAPIKGHSYVFWYQQVLKNEFKFLISFQNENVFDETGMPKERFSAKCLPNSPCSLEIQATKLEDSAVYFCASSQGGTGPPNGRTDTQYFGPGTRLTVL.

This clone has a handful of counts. In DNA form, the CDR3 reads TGTGCCAGCAGTTTGGGCAGTCCGGCCCAGCCCCAGCATTTT. Its protein product is CASSLGSPAQPQHF. This sequence joins TRBV27 and TRBJ1-5; D not resolved. Trimming stripped 3 bases from V and 7 bases from J, with 13 bases between. The CDR3 totals 14 residues. Germline loops: CDR1 MNHEY, CDR2 SMNVEV (reference sequence).

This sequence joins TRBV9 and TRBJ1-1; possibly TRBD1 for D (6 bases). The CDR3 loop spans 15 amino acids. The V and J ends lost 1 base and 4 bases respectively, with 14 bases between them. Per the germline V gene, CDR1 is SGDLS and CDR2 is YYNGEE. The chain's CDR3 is CASSVSTGKSTEAFF. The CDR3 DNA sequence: TGTGCCAGCAGCGTAAGTACAGGGAAAAGCACTGAAGCTTTCTTT.

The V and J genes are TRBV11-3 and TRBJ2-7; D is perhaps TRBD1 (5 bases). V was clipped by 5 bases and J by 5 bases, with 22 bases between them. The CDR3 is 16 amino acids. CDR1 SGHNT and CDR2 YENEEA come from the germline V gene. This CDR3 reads CASSQGGPLSIHEQYF. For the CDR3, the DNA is TGTGCCAGCAGCCAGGGCGGTCCCCTGTCAATCCACGAGCAGTACTTC. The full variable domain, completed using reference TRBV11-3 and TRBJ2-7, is EAGVVQSPRYKIIEKKQPVAFWCNPISGHNTLYWYLQNLGQGPELLIRYENEEAVDDSQLPKDRFSAERLKGVDSTLKIQPAELGDSAVYLCASSQGGPLSIHEQYFGPGTRLTVT.

The DNA of the CDR3 is TGTGCCAGCAGCCCCGGGATCTCCTACGAGCAGTACTTC. This encodes CASSPGISYEQYF. The chain uses TRBV5-6 and TRBJ2-7; TRBD2 is a possible D gene (5 bases). The CDR3 sequence is 13 residues long. Germline V lookup: CDR1 SGHDT, CDR2 YYEEEE. V lost 4 bases, J lost 0 bases, and 8 bases lay in between.

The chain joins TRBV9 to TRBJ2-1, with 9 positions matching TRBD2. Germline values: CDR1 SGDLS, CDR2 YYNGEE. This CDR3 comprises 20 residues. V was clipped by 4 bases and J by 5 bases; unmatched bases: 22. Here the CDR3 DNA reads TGTGCCAGCAGCTCTACACGAACCGCCGCGGGGGGGCTTTCAGACAATGAGCAGTTCTTC. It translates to CASSSTRTAAGGLSDNEQFF. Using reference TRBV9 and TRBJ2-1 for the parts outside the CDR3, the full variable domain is DSGVTQTPKHLITATGQRVTLRCSPRSGDLSVYWYQQSLDQGLQFLIQYYNGEERAKGNILERFSAQQFPDLHSELNLSSLELGDSALYFCASSSTRTAAGGLSDNEQFFGPGTRLTVL.

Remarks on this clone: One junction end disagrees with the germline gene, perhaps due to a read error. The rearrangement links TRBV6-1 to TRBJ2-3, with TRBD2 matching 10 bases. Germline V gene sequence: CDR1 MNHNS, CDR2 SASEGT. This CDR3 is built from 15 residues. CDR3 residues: CASRRGLASKDTQYF. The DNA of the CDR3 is TGTGCCAGCAGAAGGGGACTAGCGAGCAAAGATACGCAGTATTTT.

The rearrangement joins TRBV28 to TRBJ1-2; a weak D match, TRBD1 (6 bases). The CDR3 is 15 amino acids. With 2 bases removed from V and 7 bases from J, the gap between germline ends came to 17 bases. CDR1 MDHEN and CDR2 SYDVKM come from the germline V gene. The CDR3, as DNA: TGTGCCAGCAGTTTACTGACAGGTTATGGGCCTGGCTACACCTTC. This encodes CASSLLTGYGPGYTF.

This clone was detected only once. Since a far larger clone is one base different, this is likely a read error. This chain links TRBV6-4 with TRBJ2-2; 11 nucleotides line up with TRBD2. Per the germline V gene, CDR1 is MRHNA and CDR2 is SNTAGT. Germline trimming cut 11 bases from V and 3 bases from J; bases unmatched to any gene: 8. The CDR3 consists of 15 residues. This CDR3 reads CASAVLAGDTGELFF. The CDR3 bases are TGTGCCTCAGCTGTACTAGCGGGAGACACCGGGGAGCTGTTTTTT.

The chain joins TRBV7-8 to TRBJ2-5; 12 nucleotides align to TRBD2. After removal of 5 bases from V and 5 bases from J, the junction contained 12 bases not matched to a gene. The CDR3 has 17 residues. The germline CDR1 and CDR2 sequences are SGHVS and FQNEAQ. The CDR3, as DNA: TGTGCCAGCAGCCCGCCGGGACTAGCGGGCCCTGGGGAGACCCAGTACTTC. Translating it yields CASSPPGLAGPGETQYF. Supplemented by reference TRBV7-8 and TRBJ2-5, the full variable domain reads GAGVSQSPRYKVAKRGQDVALRCDPISGHVSLFWYQQALGQGPEFLTYFQNEAQLDKSGLPSDRFFAERPEGSVSTLKIQRTQQEDSAVYLCASSPPGLAGPGETQYFGPGTRLLVL.

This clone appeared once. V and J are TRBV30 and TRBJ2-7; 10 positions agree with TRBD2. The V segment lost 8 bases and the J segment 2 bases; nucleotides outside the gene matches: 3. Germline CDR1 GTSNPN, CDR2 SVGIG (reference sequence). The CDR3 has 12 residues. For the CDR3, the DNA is TGTGCCGGGACTAGCGAGACCTACGAGCAGTACTTC. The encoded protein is CAGTSETYEQYF.

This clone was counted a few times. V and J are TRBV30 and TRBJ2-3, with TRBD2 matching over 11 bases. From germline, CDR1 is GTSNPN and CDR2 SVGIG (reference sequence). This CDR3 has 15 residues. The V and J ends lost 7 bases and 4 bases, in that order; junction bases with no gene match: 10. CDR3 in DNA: TGTGCCTCCACACCCGCTAGCGGGAGGTCAGATACGCAGTATTTT. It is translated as CASTPASGRSDTQYF.

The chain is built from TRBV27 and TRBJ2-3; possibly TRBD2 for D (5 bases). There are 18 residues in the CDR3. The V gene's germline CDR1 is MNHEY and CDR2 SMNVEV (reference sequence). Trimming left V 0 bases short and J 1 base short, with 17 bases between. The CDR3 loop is CASSLSAARGSRTDTQYF. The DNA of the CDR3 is TGTGCCAGCAGTTTATCGGCGGCTCGGGGTTCACGCACAGATACGCAGTATTTT.

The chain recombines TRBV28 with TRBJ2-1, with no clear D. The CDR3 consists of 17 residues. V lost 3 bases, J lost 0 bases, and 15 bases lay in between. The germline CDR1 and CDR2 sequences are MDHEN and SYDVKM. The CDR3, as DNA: TGTGCCAGCAGTTTCCCGGCGGCAGTGAGCTCCTACAATGAGCAGTTCTTC. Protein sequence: CASSFPAAVSSYNEQFF.

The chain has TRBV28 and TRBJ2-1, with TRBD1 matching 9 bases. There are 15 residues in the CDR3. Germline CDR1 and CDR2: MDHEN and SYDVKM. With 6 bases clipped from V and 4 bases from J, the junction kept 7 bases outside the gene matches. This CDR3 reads CASRAGTGTYNEQFF. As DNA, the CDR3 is TGTGCCAGCAGGGCCGGGACAGGGACTTACAATGAGCAGTTCTTC.

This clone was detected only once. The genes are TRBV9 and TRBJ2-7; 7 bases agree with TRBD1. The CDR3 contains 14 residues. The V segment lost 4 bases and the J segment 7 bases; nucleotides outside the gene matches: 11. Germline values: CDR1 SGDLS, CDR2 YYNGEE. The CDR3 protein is CASSPGGTYEEQYF. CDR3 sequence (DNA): TGTGCCAGCAGCCCAGGGGGAACCTACGAAGAGCAGTACTTC.

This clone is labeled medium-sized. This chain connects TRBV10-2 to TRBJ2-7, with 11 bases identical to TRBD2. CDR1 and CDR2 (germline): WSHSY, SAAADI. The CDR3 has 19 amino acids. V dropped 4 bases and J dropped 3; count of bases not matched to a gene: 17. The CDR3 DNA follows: TGCGCCAGCAGTGGGAGTCGCCGCGGACTAGCGGGCCTCATCTACGAGCAGTACTTC. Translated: CASSGSRRGLAGLIYEQYF.